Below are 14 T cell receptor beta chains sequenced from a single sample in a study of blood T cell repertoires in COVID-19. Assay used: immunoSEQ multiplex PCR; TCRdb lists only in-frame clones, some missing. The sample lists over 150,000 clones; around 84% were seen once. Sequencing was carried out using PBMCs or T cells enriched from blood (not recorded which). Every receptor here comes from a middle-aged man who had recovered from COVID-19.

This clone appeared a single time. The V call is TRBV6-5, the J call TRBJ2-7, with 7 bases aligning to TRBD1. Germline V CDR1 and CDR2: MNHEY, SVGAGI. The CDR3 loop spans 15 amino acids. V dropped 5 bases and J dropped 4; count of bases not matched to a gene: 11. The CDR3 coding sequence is TGTGCCAGCAGTACGGAAAGACAGGGAATGTACGAGCAGTACTTC. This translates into CASSTERQGMYEQYF.

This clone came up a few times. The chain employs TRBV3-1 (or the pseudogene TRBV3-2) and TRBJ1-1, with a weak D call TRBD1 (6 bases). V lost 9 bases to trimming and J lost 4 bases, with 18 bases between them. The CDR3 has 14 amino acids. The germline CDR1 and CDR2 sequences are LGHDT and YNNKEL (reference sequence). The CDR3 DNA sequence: TGTGCCAGAAGAGGCAGGGGAGGGACCACTGAAGCTTTCTTT. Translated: CARRGRGGTTEAFF.

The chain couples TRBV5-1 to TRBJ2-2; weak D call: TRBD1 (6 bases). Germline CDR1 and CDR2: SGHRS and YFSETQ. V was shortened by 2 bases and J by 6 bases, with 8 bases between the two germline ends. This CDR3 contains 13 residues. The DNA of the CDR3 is TGCGCCAGCAGCTTACAGGGTCCCGGGGAGCTGTTTTTT. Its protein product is CASSLQGPGELFF. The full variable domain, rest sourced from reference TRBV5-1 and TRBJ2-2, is KAGVTQTPRYLIKTRGQQVTLSCSPISGHRSVSWYQQTPGQGLQFLFEYFSETQRNKGNFPGRFSGRQFSNSRSEMNVSTLELGDSALYLCASSLQGPGELFFGEGSRLTVL.

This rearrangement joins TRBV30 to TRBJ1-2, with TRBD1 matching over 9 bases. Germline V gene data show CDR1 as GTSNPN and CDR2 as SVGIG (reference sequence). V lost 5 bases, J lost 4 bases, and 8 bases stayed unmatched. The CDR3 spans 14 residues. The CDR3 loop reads CAWAAGTGSYGYTF. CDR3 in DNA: TGTGCCTGGGCTGCCGGGACAGGGTCCTATGGCTACACCTTC.

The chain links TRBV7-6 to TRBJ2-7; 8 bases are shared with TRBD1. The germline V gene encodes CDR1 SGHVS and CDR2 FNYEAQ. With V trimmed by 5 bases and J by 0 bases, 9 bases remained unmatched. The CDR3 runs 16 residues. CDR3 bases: TGTGCCAGCAGCCAAAGACAGGGGAGGAACTCCTACGAGCAGTACTTC. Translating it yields CASSQRQGRNSYEQYF.

CDR3 sequence: CASSSGGVVPGELFF. CDR3 in DNA: TGTGCCAGCAGCTCCGGGGGGGTAGTCCCCGGGGAGCTGTTTTTT. The chain joins TRBV5-4 to TRBJ2-2; 8 bases fit TRBD2. Germline loops: CDR1 SGHNT, CDR2 YYREEE (reference sequence). Trimming took 3 bases from V and 6 from J; bases not matched to a gene: 7. The CDR3 totals 15 residues.

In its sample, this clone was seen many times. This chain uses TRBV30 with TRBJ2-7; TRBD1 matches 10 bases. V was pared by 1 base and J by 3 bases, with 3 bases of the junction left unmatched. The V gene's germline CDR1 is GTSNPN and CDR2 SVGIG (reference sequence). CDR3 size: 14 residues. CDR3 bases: TGTGCCTGGAGTGCCGGGACAGGGGACTACGAGCAGTACTTC. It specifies CAWSAGTGDYEQYF.

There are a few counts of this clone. CDR3 in amino acids: CASSPGGDRGIYTF. The CDR3 coding sequence is TGTGCCAGCAGCCCTGGAGGGGACAGGGGCATCTACACCTTC. The J gene is TRBJ1-2, the V gene TRBV3-1 (or the pseudogene TRBV3-2), with 10 bases fitting TRBD1. Germline V CDR1 and CDR2: LGHDT, YNNKEL (reference sequence). Trimming took 4 bases from V and 10 from J; bases not matched to a gene: 9. The CDR3 runs to 14 residues.

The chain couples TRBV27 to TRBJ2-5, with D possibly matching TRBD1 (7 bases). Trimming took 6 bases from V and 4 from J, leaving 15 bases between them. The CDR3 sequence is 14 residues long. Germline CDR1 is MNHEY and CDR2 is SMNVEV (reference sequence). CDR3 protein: CASSLNRGGETQYF. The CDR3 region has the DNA TGTGCCAGCAGCCTAAACAGGGGAGGAGAGACCCAGTACTTC.

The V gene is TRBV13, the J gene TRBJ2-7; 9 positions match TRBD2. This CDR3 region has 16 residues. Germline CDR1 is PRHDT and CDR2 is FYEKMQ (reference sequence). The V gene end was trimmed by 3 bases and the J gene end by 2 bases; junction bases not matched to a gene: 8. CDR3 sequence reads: CASSFLSGGTPYEQYF. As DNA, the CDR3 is TGTGCCAGCAGCTTCCTGAGCGGGGGGACACCCTACGAGCAGTACTTC. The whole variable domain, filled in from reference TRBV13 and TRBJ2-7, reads AAGVIQSPRHLIKEKRETATLKCYPIPRHDTVYWYQQGPGQDPQFLISFYEKMQSDKGSIPDRFSAQQFSDYHSELNMSSLELGDSALYFCASSFLSGGTPYEQYFGPGTRLTVT.

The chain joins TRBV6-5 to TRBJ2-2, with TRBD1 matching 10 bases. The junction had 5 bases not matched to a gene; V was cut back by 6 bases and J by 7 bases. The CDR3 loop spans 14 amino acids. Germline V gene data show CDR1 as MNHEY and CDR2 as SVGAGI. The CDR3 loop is CASRRQGAIGELFF. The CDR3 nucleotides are TGTGCCAGCAGAAGACAGGGGGCCATCGGGGAGCTGTTTTTT.

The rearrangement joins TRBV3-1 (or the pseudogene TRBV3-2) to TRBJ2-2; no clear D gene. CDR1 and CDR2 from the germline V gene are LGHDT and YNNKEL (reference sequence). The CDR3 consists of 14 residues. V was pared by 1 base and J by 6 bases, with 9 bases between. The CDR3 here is CASSQALAAGELFF. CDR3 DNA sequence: TGTGCCAGCAGCCAAGCATTGGCGGCCGGGGAGCTGTTTTTT.

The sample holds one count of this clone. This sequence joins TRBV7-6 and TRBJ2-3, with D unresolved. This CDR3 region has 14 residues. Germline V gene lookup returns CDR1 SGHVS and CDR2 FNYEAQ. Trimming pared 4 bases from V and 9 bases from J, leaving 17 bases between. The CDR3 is CASSSSSGGSTQYF. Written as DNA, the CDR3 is TGTGCCAGCAGCTCCTCTAGTGGTGGGTCGACGCAGTATTTT.

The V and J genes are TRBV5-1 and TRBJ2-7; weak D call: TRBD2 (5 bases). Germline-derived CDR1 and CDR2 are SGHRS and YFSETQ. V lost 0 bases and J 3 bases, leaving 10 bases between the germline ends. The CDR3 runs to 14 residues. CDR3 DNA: TGCGCCAGCAGCTTGGACCAACTAGGCTACGAGCAGTACTTC. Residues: CASSLDQLGYEQYF.